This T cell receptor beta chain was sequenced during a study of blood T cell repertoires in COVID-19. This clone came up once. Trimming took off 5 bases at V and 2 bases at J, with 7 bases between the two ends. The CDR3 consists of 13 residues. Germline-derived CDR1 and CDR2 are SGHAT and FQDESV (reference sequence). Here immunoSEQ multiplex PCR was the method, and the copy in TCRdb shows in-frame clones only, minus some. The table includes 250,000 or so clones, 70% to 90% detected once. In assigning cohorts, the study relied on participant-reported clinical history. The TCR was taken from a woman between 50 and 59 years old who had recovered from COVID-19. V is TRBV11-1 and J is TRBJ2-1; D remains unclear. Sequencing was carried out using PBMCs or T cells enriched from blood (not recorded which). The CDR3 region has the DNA TGTGCCAGCAGCCGGCTAGCCTACAATGAGCAGTTCTTC. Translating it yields CASSRLAYNEQFF.